This T cell receptor beta chain is from a study of T cell responses to AZD1222 COVID-19 vaccine. Study-level findings and limits: Among the donors, most were white British and more were female, and clonal diversity was possibly underestimated.

The germline V gene encodes CDR1 SEHNR and CDR2 FQNEAQ (reference sequence). V was cut by 5 bases and J by 0 bases, with 10 bases left in between. This CDR3 contains 14 residues. Clones were sequenced by immunoSEQ multiplex PCR, and TCRdb holds only the in-frame ones, with some missing. The repertoire holds about 130,000 clones, with about 87% as singletons. Details on this clone: Antigen unknown.

The input for sequencing was peripheral blood, taken on day 0 of AZD1222 vaccination. The sequence was obtained from an adult in good health. V and J are TRBV7-9 and TRBJ1-1; possibly TRBD1 for D (6 bases). CDR3 amino acids: CASSQDSMNTEAFF. The CDR3 DNA reads as TGTGCCAGCAGCCAGGACAGCATGAACACTGAAGCTTTCTTT.